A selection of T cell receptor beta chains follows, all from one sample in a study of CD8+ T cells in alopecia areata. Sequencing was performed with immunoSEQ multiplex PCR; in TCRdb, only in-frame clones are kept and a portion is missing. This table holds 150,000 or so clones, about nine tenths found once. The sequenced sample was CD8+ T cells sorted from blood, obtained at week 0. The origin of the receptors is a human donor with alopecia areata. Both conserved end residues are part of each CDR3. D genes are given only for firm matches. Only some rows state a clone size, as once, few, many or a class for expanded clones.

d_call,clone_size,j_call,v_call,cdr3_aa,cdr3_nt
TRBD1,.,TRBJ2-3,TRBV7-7,CASSLGGTGGLDTQYF,TGTGCCAGCAGCTTAGGAGGGACAGGGGGATTGGATACGCAGTATTTT
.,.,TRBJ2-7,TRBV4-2,CASSHSAGGRGTTYEQYF,TGTGCCAGCAGCCATAGCGCGGGTGGCCGGGGAACCACCTACGAGCAGTACTTC
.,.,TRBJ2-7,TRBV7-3,CASSRFLDHEQYF,TGTGCCAGCAGCCGTTTCCTGGACCACGAGCAGTACTTC
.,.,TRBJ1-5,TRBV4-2,CASSQGGGRQPQHF,TGTGCCAGCAGCCAAGGGGGTGGCCGGCAGCCCCAGCATTTT
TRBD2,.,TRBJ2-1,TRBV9,CASSTSGPAYNEQFF,TGTGCCAGCAGCACTAGCGGGCCAGCCTACAATGAGCAGTTCTTC
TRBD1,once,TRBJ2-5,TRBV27,CASSWGTEQETQYF,TGTGCCAGCAGTTGGGGGACAGAGCAAGAGACCCAGTACTTC
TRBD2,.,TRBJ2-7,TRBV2,CASTSGGGEYF,TGTGCCAGCACCTCGGGTGGGGGGGAGTACTTC
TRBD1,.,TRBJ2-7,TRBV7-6,CASSVTGVVGEQYF,TGTGCCAGCAGCGTGACAGGGGTGGTTGGCGAGCAGTACTTC
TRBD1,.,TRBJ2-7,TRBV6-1,CASSSYRGDEQYF,TGTGCCAGCAGTTCCTACAGGGGTGACGAGCAGTACTTC
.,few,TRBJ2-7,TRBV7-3,CATNEGNYEQYF,TGTGCCACCAACGAGGGGAACTACGAGCAGTACTTC
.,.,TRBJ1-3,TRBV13,CASSLGISYGNTIYF,TGTGCCAGCAGCTTAGGCATCAGCTATGGAAACACCATATATTTT
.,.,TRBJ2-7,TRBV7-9,CASSHIGVFEALYEQYF,TGTGCCAGCAGCCATATCGGCGTATTTGAGGCGCTCTACGAGCAGTACTTC
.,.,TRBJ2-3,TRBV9,CASSLHPSGSPTDTQYF,TGTGCCAGCAGCCTTCACCCATCGGGCTCCCCCACAGATACGCAGTATTTT
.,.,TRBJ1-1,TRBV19,CASSISGYTEAFF,TGTGCCAGTAGTATAAGCGGATACACTGAAGCTTTCTTT
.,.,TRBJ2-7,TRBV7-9,CAEERAETYEQYF,TGTGCCGAGGAAAGGGCGGAAACCTACGAGCAGTACTTC
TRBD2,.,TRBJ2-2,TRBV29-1,CSVDGTSGGATGELFF,TGCAGCGTTGATGGGACTAGCGGGGGGGCCACCGGGGAGCTGTTTTTT
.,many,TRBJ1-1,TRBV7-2,CASSWDLGDTEAFF,TGTGCCAGCAGCTGGGATCTGGGGGACACTGAAGCTTTCTTT
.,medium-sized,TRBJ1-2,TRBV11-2,CASSLAPGSQVARGYTF,TGTGCCAGCAGCTTAGCGCCGGGCAGCCAAGTTGCACGGGGCTACACCTTC
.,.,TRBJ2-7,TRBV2,CASPSGFTSAEQYF,TGTGCCAGCCCCTCTGGGTTTACTTCAGCCGAGCAGTACTTC
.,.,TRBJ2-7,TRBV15,CATSRAQDTYEQYF,TGTGCCACCAGCAGAGCACAGGATACCTACGAGCAGTACTTC